This TCR beta chain was sequenced for a study of shared clonotypes between healthy human individuals. The study, taken as a whole, reports: Among donors, clonotype sharing was expected to be affected by sequencing depth. The study found roughly 5% of naive CD4 clonotypes shared across four donors. A generally larger estimated richness was seen in naive subsets than in memory subsets.

J gave up 6 bases and V 1 base, and 4 bases lay outside the gene matches. Germline V CDR1 and CDR2: SGHTA, FQGNSA. This CDR3 spans 16 amino acids. The input for sorted-subset replicate PCRs was around 0.2 ug DNA, tens of thousands of T cell genomes. Using immunoSEQ multiplex PCR, the repertoire was profiled, and TCRdb retains in-frame clones only, with some absent. Here the sample spans 2 million to 2.5 million clones, approximately 95% being singletons. Remarks on this clone: Its antigen is unknown.

The rearrangement joins TRBV7-2 to TRBJ2-2, with 11 bases that match TRBD2. The sequenced sample was naive CD4+ T cells from PBMCs. The subset is: CD45RA+ positively selected. This clonotype originated in a man younger than 35 in good health. Some clones in this sample may be carry-over from other donors' samples. The CDR3: CASSLGLAGFAGELFF. Written as DNA, the CDR3 is TGTGCCAGCAGCTTAGGACTAGCGGGATTCGCCGGGGAGCTGTTTTTT.